Shown below are 8 T cell receptor beta chains from a single sample sequenced in a study of blood T cell repertoires in COVID-19. The assay was immunoSEQ multiplex PCR, and TCRdb's table has in-frame clones only and misses some. Of fewer than 300,000 clones listed, 80% to 95% are singletons. Sequencing was performed on peripheral blood. These receptors all come from a woman younger than 45 with COVID-19, enrolled during active disease.

The rearrangement joins TRBV28 to TRBJ1-5; 9 nucleotides match TRBD1. The CDR3 is made up of 15 amino acids. The germline gives CDR1 MDHEN, CDR2 SYDVKM. V lost 7 bases, J lost 5 bases, and 9 bases stayed unmatched. DNA for the CDR3: TGTGCCAGCATTCCTGGGGGACAGGGTGATCAGCCCCAGCATTTT. Encoded protein: CASIPGGQGDQPQHF.

Concerning this clone itself: This specimen includes other DNA sequences encoding the same CDR3. The V call is TRBV30, the J call TRBJ2-7, with a weak D call TRBD1 (6 bases). V was trimmed by 1 base and J by 4 bases, leaving 8 bases between them. Per germline, CDR1 GTSNPN and CDR2 SVGIG (reference sequence). This CDR3 is built from 12 residues. The CDR3 region is CAWSGTGYEQYF. Here the CDR3 DNA reads TGTGCCTGGAGTGGAACAGGGTACGAGCAGTACTTC.

Regarding this clone: Within the sample, other DNA sequences also encode this same CDR3. The rearrangement links TRBV5-1 to TRBJ2-7, with 7 bases fitting TRBD1. V gave up 1 base and J gave up 3 bases; unmatched junction bases: 4. The CDR3 is 14 residues long. Germline V gene sequence: CDR1 SGHRS, CDR2 YFSETQ. The CDR3 loop is CASSLSGGDYEQYF. The CDR3 DNA sequence: TGCGCCAGCAGCTTGTCAGGGGGAGACTACGAGCAGTACTTC.

This chain connects TRBV9 to TRBJ2-2; TRBD2 agrees at 8 bases. This CDR3 has 16 amino acids. In germline, CDR1 is SGDLS, CDR2 YYNGEE. With 0 bases clipped from V and 6 bases from J, the junction kept 7 bases outside the gene matches. CDR3 in amino acids: CASSVGQAGASGELFF. The DNA of the CDR3 is TGTGCCAGCAGCGTAGGTCAAGCGGGAGCATCCGGGGAGCTGTTTTTT.

The rearrangement uses TRBV10-3 and TRBJ2-7, with D possibly being TRBD2 (5 bases). Per the germline V gene, CDR1 is ENHRY and CDR2 is SYGVKD. Deletions cut 0 bases from V and 2 bases from J, with 14 bases between. There are 16 residues in the CDR3. In DNA, the CDR3 is TGTGCCATCAGTGAGTCTTCCAGCGGAGGTCCCTACGAGCAGTACTTC. This gives the protein CAISESSSGGPYEQYF.

The gene calls are TRBV28 and TRBJ1-2; 10 positions agree with TRBD1. The ends lost 5 bases at V and 5 bases at J; junction bases unmatched: 5. This CDR3 region has 14 residues. CDR1 and CDR2 (germline): MDHEN, SYDVKM. The CDR3 DNA is TGTGCCAGCAGTGTCGGGACAGGGGTTTATGGCTACACCTTC. It yields the protein CASSVGTGVYGYTF.

This clone was seen a single time. V usage is TRBV30 and J usage is TRBJ1-2; 11 positions agree with TRBD1. Trimming took 6 bases from V and 4 from J; bases not matched to a gene: 4. The CDR3 covers 13 residues. Per the germline V gene, CDR1 is GTSNPN and CDR2 is SVGIG (reference sequence). CDR3 in DNA: TGTGCCTGTGGACAGGGGGCAGGCTATGGCTACACCTTC. As protein: CACGQGAGYGYTF.

CDR3 coding DNA: TGTGCCAGCAGCTTAGATGCTACCGGTCGGACCGGGGAGCTGTTTTTT. It yields the protein CASSLDATGRTGELFF. The chain uses TRBV7-6 and TRBJ2-2; D ambiguous. The V end lost 1 base, the J end lost 5 bases, and 14 bases lay between the germline ends. Germline V gene data show CDR1 as SGHVS and CDR2 as FNYEAQ. CDR3 length: 16 residues.